This TCR beta chain was captured by sequencing in a study of read filtering for tumor transcriptome and immune sequencing. As for the study in general: Patients were 17 male and 13 to 15 female, mean age approximately 60 years, range roughly 47 to 80.

The trim removed 8 bases at V and 0 bases at J, leaving 9 bases unmatched. The CDR3 runs 16 residues. Germline V gene sequence: CDR1 ENHRY, CDR2 SYGVKD. This clonotype was counted many times. What it binds is unknown. At the time of active disease, bone marrow was collected from every patient. Study-wide results and limits: Dropping single-read clonotypes raised IR-seq and RNA-seq shared-clonotype correlation. Single-read clonotypes: about 81.9% of IR-seq clonotypes (around 3.5% of reads), 74.6% of RNA-seq clonotypes (44.6% of reads).

This library used around 400 ng RNA and molecular barcoded adaptors spanning alpha/delta and beta/gamma chains. TCRdb reprocessed the reads with MiXCR, giving one entry per CDR3 protein. Of over 35,000 distinct CDR3 sequences detected, approximately 12% appear once; the ten largest clones hold about 30%. The receptor's source is a donor at least 40 years old with multiple myeloma. The chain couples TRBV10-3 to TRBJ2-2; TRBD2 agrees at 7 bases. Sequencing used a population of CD138-negative cells sorted from bone marrow. CDR3 sequence reads: CAIPRPGGTNTGELFF. The CDR3 DNA reads TGTGCCATCCCCCGCCCGGGGGGTACGAACACCGGGGAGCTGTTTTTT.